The rows below give T cell receptor beta chains drawn from one sample of a study of graft-versus-host responses after intestinal transplantation. No antigen is known for these receptors. Assay used: immunoSEQ multiplex PCR; TCRdb lists only in-frame clones, some missing. The sample comprises around 93,000 clones, about 89% of which are singletons, and about 6.3% rests with the top ten. The input for sequencing was unstimulated CD8+ T cells sorted from spleen or lymph node cells, taken before intestinal transplant. Source of these receptors: a human donor who received an intestinal transplant. Both conserved end residues are part of each CDR3. A D gene is named only where the DNA matches it firmly. The size of a clone is reported for some rows only, either as once, few or many, or as a class for expanded clones.

CDR3	DNA	size	length	V	J	D
CASREYNEQFF	TGTGCCAGCAGGGAATACAATGAGCAGTTCTTC	-	11	TRBV28	TRBJ2-1	-
CASSLLGVEDEQYF	TGTGCCAGCAGTTTATTAGGGGTTGAGGACGAGCAGTACTTC	-	14	TRBV27	TRBJ2-7	-
CAWRGGDFLKETQYF	TGTGCCTGGAGGGGGGGGGACTTTCTGAAAGAGACCCAGTACTTC	few	15	TRBV30	TRBJ2-5	TRBD2
CASLPGGFDYGYTF	TGTGCCAGTCTTCCCGGGGGATTCGACTATGGCTACACCTTC	-	14	TRBV7-9	TRBJ1-2	-
CASSYPTGDDETQYF	TGTGCCAGCAGTTATCCTACAGGGGACGACGAGACCCAGTACTTC	-	15	TRBV6-6	TRBJ2-5	TRBD1
CATSREAGGPETQYF	TGTGCCACCAGCAGAGAAGCGGGGGGGCCAGAGACCCAGTACTTC	-	15	TRBV15	TRBJ2-5	TRBD2
CASSYTGLPQETQYF	TGTGCCAGCAGTTACACGGGACTCCCGCAAGAGACCCAGTACTTC	-	15	TRBV6-5	TRBJ2-5	-
CASSQVGLAGGMRETQYF	TGCGCCAGCAGCCAAGTTGGACTAGCGGGAGGTATGAGAGAGACCCAGTACTTC	once	18	TRBV4-1	TRBJ2-5	TRBD2
CASSIAQGGPYEQYF	TGTGCCAGTAGTATAGCACAGGGCGGTCCCTACGAGCAGTACTTC	-	15	TRBV19	TRBJ2-7	-
CASSLRGDSYEQYF	TGTGCCAGCAGTTTGCGGGGGGACTCCTACGAGCAGTACTTC	-	14	TRBV6-1	TRBJ2-7	TRBD2
CASSKVLSQPQHF	TGTGCCAGCAGCAAAGTTTTAAGTCAGCCCCAGCATTTT	once	13	TRBV21-1	TRBJ1-5	-
CASSELGPGPEGYTF	TGTGCCAGCAGTGAATTAGGGCCAGGGCCTGAAGGCTACACCTTC	-	15	TRBV6-1	TRBJ1-2	-
CASSSELAGYGEQFF	TGTGCCAGCAGCTCCGAACTAGCGGGATACGGTGAGCAGTTCTTC	once	15	TRBV7-3	TRBJ2-1	TRBD2
CSVVGVTEAFF	TGCAGCGTTGTGGGGGTAACTGAAGCTTTCTTT	-	11	TRBV29-1	TRBJ1-1	-